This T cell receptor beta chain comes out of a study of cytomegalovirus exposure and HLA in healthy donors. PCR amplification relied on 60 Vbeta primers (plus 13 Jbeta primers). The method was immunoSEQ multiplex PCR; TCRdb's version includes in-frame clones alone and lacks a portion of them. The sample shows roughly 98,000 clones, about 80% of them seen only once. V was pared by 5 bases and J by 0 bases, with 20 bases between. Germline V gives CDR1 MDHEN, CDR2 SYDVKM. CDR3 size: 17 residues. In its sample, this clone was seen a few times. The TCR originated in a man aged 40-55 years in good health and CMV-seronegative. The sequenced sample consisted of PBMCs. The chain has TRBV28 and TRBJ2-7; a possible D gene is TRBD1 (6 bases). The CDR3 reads CASSILIDRTPSYEQYF. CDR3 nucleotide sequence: TGTGCCAGCAGTATCCTGATAGACAGGACCCCCTCCTACGAGCAGTACTTC.